The rows below give T cell receptor beta chains drawn from one sample of a study of PD-1 blockade in classical Hodgkin lymphoma. The repertoire was sequenced with immunoSEQ multiplex PCR; TCRdb's copy has only in-frame clones and lacks some. The sample carries roughly 30,000 clones, more than 60% recorded once. The sample was CD4+ T cells from blood, taken before the fourth cycle of nivolumab. All receptors come from a human donor with classical Hodgkin lymphoma. Each CDR3 is given with its conserved first and last residue. D genes are given only for firm matches. Size is omitted from some rows. Given values are once, few, many or a class for expanded clones.

TRBV11-1	-	TRBJ1-4	-	CASSPGTANEKLFF	TGTGCCAGCAGCCCGGGGACCGCTAATGAAAAACTGTTTTTT
TRBV19	TRBD1	TRBJ2-5	-	CASGDRAEETQYF	TGTGCCAGTGGGGACAGGGCGGAAGAGACCCAGTACTTC
TRBV29-1	-	TRBJ2-3	once	CSVLRDRSTDTQYF	TGCAGCGTCCTCCGGGACCGAAGCACAGATACGCAGTATTTT
TRBV27	-	TRBJ1-1	-	CASSRTENLDTEAFF	TGTGCCAGCAGTCGGACGGAAAACTTGGACACTGAAGCTTTCTTT
TRBV6-5	-	TRBJ2-2	-	CASTTGNAGELFF	TGTGCCAGCACCACAGGGAACGCCGGGGAGCTGTTTTTT
TRBV6-1	TRBD1	TRBJ1-2	-	CASSERRGVSYGYTF	TGTGCCAGCAGTGAACGCAGGGGGGTCTCCTATGGCTACACCTTC
TRBV7-2	-	TRBJ2-3	few	CASSLRTGYRSDTQYF	TGTGCCAGCAGCTTAAGAACAGGGTATCGATCAGATACGCAGTATTTT
TRBV2	TRBD1	TRBJ1-5	-	CASSERTGGNQPQHF	TGTGCCAGCAGCGAACGGACAGGGGGAAATCAGCCCCAGCATTTT
TRBV5-4	-	TRBJ1-1	few	CASSWTQNTEAFF	TGTGCCAGCAGCTGGACACAGAACACTGAAGCTTTCTTT
TRBV6-1	TRBD1	TRBJ2-7	few	CASIPTGDRYEQYF	TGTGCCAGCATACCCACAGGGGATCGCTACGAGCAGTACTTC
TRBV6-5	-	TRBJ1-5	-	CASSYTANQPQHF	TGTGCCAGCAGTTATACAGCCAATCAGCCCCAGCATTTT
TRBV9	TRBD2	TRBJ2-2	-	CASSGPGGGFTGELFF	TGTGCCAGCAGCGGACCCGGGGGAGGGTTTACCGGGGAGCTGTTTTTT
TRBV9	-	TRBJ1-3	-	CASSATATGGTYTIYF	TGTGCCAGCAGCGCCACCGCCACCGGAGGGACATACACCATATATTTT
TRBV5-5	-	TRBJ1-3	-	CASSLWAVSGNTIYF	TGTGCCAGCAGCTTGTGGGCAGTCTCTGGAAACACCATATATTTT
TRBV7-3	-	TRBJ2-2	-	CASSQNTNTGELFF	TGTGCCAGCAGCCAAAACACGAACACCGGGGAGCTGTTTTTT
TRBV15	-	TRBJ1-2	-	CATSRDRVQGPVGYTF	TGTGCCACCAGCAGAGATCGAGTGCAGGGACCGGTCGGCTACACCTTC
TRBV28	-	TRBJ1-5	-	CASSLSDQPQHF	TGTGCCAGCAGTTTAAGTGATCAGCCCCAGCATTTT
TRBV7-3	TRBD2	TRBJ2-7	-	CASSQLAESSYEQYF	TGTGCCAGCAGCCAACTAGCGGAATCAAGCTACGAGCAGTACTTC
TRBV6-5	-	TRBJ2-1	once	CASSSLLGGRVGEQFF	TGTGCCAGCAGTTCCCTACTGGGGGGGCGCGTCGGTGAGCAGTTCTTC
TRBV27	TRBD2	TRBJ2-5	-	CASSSPGLAGRYQETQYF	TGTGCCAGCAGTAGCCCGGGACTAGCGGGGCGGTACCAAGAGACCCAGTACTTC
TRBV18	-	TRBJ1-4	-	CASSPSGDNEKLFF	TGTGCCAGCTCACCGTCGGGGGATAATGAAAAACTGTTTTTT
TRBV5-1	-	TRBJ1-4	-	CASSLAGTTNEKLFF	TGCGCCAGCAGCTTGGCTGGGACAACTAATGAAAAACTGTTTTTT
TRBV9	-	TRBJ2-1	-	CASSVVVGDGYNEQFF	TGTGCCAGCAGCGTAGTGGTGGGAGACGGGTACAATGAGCAGTTCTTC
TRBV5-6	-	TRBJ1-2	-	CASSFGQYGYTF	TGTGCCAGCAGCTTCGGACAGTATGGCTACACCTTC
TRBV9	-	TRBJ2-5	-	CASSVGLGALETQYF	TGTGCCAGCAGCGTAGGGCTAGGGGCTTTGGAGACCCAGTACTTC
TRBV7-9	-	TRBJ2-1	-	CASSASRVTGNEQFF	TGTGCCAGCAGCGCTTCTCGGGTGACGGGCAATGAGCAGTTCTTC
TRBV6-6	TRBD1	TRBJ2-7	-	CASRSTGSSYEQYF	TGTGCCAGCAGGTCGACAGGGAGTTCCTACGAGCAGTACTTC
TRBV7-2	TRBD2	TRBJ2-3	-	CASSPNAGVGADTQYF	TGTGCCAGCAGCCCGAACGCGGGAGTGGGGGCAGATACGCAGTATTTT
TRBV4-2	TRBD2	TRBJ2-7	-	CASSQDLTSGGTITYEQYF	TGTGCCAGCAGCCAAGATCTAACTAGCGGGGGGACCATTACCTACGAGCAGTACTTC
TRBV7-2	TRBD1	TRBJ1-6	-	CASSFAGTALNSPLHF	TGTGCCAGCAGCTTTGCCGGGACAGCCTTAAATTCACCCCTCCACTTT
TRBV6-4	-	TRBJ1-2	-	CASSAGTNYGYTF	TGTGCCAGCAGCGCCGGGACAAACTATGGCTACACCTTC
TRBV7-3	TRBD1	TRBJ2-7	-	CASSLAGTGTYEQYF	TGTGCCAGCAGCTTAGCGGGGACAGGGACCTACGAGCAGTACTTC
TRBV5-4	-	TRBJ2-7	-	CASSSQSVTRSYEQYF	TGTGCCAGCAGCTCCCAAAGCGTAACTCGCTCCTACGAGCAGTACTTC
TRBV9	-	TRBJ2-3	-	CASSVADTQYF	TGTGCCAGCAGCGTTGCAGATACGCAGTATTTT
TRBV19	TRBD1	TRBJ2-7	-	CASSVGTGPYEQYF	TGTGCCAGTAGTGTAGGGACAGGACCATACGAGCAGTACTTC
TRBV7-9	-	TRBJ2-7	-	CASSWDNSYEQYF	TGTGCCAGCAGCTGGGACAACTCCTACGAGCAGTACTTC
TRBV6-5	-	TRBJ2-7	-	CASKGGGYYEQYF	TGTGCCAGCAAAGGGGGGGGATACTACGAGCAGTACTTC
TRBV18	TRBD1	TRBJ1-1	-	CASSPGTGFTEAFF	TGTGCCAGCTCACCAGGGACAGGGTTTACTGAAGCTTTCTTT